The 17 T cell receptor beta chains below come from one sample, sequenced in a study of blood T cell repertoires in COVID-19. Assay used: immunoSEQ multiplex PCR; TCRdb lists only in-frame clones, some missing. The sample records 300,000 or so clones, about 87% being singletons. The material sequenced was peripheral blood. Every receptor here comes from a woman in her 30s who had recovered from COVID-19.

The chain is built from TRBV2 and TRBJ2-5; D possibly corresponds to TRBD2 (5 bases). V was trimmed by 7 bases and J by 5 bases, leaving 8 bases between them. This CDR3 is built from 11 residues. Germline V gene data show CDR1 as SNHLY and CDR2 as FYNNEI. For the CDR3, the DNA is TGTGCCAGCACCACGGGGGAGACCCAGTACTTC. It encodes CASTTGETQYF.

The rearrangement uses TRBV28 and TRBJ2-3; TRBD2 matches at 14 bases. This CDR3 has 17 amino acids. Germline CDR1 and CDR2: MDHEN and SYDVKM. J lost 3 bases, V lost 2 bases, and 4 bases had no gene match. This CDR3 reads CASSLRLAGGMTDTQYF. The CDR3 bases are TGTGCCAGCAGTTTACGACTAGCGGGGGGGATGACAGATACGCAGTATTTT.

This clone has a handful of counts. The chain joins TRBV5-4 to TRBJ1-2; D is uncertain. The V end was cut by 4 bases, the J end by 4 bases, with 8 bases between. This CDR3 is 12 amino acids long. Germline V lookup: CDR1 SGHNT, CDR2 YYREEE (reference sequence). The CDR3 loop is CASSGEGYGYTF. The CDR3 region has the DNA TGTGCCAGCAGCGGGGAGGGCTATGGCTACACCTTC.

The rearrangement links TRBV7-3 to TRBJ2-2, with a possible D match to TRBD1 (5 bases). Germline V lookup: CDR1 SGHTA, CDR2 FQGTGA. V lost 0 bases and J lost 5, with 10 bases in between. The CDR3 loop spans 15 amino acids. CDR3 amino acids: CASSLTGLYTGELFF. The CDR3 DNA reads TGTGCCAGCAGCTTAACGGGGCTCTATACCGGGGAGCTGTTTTTT.

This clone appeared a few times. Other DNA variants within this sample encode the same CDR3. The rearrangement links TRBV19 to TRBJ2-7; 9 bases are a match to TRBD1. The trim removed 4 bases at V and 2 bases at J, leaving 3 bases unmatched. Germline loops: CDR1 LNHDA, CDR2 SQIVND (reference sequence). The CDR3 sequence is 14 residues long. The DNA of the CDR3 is TGTGCCAGTAGTACGGGACAGGGCACCTACGAGCAGTACTTC. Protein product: CASSTGQGTYEQYF.

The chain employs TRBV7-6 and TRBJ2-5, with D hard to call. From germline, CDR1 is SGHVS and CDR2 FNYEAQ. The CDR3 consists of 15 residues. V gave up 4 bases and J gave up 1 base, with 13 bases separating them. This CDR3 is CASSYSAGAQETQYF. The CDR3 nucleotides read TGTGCCAGCAGCTACTCCGCCGGAGCCCAAGAGACCCAGTACTTC.

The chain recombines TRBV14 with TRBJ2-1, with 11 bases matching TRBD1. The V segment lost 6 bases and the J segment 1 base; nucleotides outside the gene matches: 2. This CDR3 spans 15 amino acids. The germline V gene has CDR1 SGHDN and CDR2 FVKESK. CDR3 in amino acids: CASRRDRGSYNEQFF. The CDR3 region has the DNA TGTGCCAGCAGGAGGGACAGGGGGTCCTACAATGAGCAGTTCTTC. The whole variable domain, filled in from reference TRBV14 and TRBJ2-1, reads EAGVTQFPSHSVIEKGQTVTLRCDPISGHDNLYWYRRVMGKEIKFLLHFVKESKQDESGMPNNRFLAERTGGTYSTLKVQPAELEDSGVYFCASRRDRGSYNEQFFGPGTRLTVL.

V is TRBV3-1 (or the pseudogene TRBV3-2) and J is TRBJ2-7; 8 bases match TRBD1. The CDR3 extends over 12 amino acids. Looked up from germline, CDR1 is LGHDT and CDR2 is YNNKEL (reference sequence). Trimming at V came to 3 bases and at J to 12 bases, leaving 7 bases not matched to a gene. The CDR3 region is CASSQSGQEPYF. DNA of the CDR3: TGTGCCAGCAGCCAGTCGGGACAGGAACCGTACTTC.

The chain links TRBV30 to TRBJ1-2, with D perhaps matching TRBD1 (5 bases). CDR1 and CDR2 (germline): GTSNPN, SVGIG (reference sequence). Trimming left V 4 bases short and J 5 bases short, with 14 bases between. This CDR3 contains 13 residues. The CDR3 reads CAWMPAGIYGYTF. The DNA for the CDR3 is TGTGCCTGGATGCCGGCAGGGATTTATGGCTACACCTTC.

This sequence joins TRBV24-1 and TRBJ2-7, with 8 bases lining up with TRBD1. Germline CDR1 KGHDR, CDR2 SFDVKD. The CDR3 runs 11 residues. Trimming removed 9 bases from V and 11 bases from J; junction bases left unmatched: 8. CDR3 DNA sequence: TGTGCCACCCCACAGGGGGTATCTGAGTACTTC. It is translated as CATPQGVSEYF.

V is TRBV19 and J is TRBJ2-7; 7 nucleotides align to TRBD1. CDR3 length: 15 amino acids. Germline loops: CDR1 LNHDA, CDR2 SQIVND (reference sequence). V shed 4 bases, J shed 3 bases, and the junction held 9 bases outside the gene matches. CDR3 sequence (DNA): TGTGCCAGTAGTAATTCGGGACAGAGTTTCTACGAGCAGTACTTC. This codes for CASSNSGQSFYEQYF.

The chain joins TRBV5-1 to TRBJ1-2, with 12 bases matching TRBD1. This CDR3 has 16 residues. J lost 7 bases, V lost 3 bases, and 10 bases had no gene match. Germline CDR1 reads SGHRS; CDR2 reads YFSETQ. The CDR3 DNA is TGCGCCAGCAGCTCCCCGGGACAGGGGGCTTTGGGTGGCTACACCTTC. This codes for CASSSPGQGALGGYTF.

CDR3: CASSLWGGSEAFF. The CDR3 DNA is TGTGCCAGCAGCCTCTGGGGGGGGTCTGAAGCTTTCTTT. The chain combines TRBV6-5 with TRBJ1-1; D is possibly TRBD1 (5 bases). V was trimmed by 6 bases and J by 6 bases, leaving 14 bases between them. The length of the CDR3 is 13 residues. The germline gives CDR1 MNHEY, CDR2 SVGAGI.

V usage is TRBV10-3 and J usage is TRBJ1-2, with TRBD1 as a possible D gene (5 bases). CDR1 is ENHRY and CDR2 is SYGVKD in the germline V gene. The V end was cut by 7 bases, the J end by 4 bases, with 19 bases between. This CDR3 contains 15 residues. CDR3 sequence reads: CAIKNSQGISYGYTF. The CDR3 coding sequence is TGTGCCATCAAAAATAGTCAGGGTATTTCCTATGGCTACACCTTC.

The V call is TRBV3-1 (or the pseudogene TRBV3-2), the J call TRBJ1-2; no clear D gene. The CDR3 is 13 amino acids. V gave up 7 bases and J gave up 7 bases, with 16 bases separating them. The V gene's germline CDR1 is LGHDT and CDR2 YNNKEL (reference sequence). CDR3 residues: CASNDRGYSGYTF. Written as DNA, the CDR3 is TGTGCCAGCAACGACCGGGGATACAGTGGCTACACCTTC.

The CDR3 is CASSSQGPNSEAFF. CDR3 DNA: TGTGCCAGCAGCTCACAGGGGCCTAATTCTGAAGCTTTCTTT. The V gene is TRBV6-5, the J gene TRBJ1-1, with 7 bases fitting TRBD1. After removal of 6 bases from V and 6 bases from J, the junction contained 10 bases not matched to a gene. This CDR3 comprises 14 residues. From germline, CDR1 is MNHEY and CDR2 SVGAGI.

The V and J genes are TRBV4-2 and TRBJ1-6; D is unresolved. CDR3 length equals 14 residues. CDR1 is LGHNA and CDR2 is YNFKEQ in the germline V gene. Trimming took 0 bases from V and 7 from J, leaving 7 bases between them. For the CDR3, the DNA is TGTGCCAGCAGCCAAGATTACAGAAATTCACCCCTCCACTTT. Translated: CASSQDYRNSPLHF.